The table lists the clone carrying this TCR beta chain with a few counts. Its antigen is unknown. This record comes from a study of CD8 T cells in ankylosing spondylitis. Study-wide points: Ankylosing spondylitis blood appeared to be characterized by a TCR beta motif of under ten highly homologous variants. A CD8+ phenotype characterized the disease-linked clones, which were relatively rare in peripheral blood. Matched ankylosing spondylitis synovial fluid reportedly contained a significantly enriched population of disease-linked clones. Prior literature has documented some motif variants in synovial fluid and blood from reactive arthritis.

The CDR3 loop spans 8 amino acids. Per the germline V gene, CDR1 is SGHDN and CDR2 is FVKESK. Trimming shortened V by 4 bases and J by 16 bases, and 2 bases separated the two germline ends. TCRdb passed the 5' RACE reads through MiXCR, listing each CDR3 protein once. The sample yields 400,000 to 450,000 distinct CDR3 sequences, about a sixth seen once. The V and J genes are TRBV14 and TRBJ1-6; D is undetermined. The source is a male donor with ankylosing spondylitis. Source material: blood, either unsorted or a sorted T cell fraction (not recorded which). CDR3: CASSPLHF. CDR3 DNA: TGTGCCAGCAGCCCTCTCCACTTT.